The rows below give T cell receptor beta chains drawn from one sample of a study of cytomegalovirus exposure and HLA in healthy donors. Clones were sequenced by immunoSEQ multiplex PCR, and TCRdb holds only the in-frame ones, with some missing. The sample lists roughly 190,000 clones, roughly 74% seen once, with approximately 2.9% in the top ten. The sequenced sample consisted of PBMCs. Source of these receptors: a female donor in good health and CMV-seronegative. Both conserved end residues are part of each CDR3. D genes are given only for firm matches. Clone size is shown for a subset of rows, as once, few, many or a class of expanded clone.

TRBV5-1	once	.	TRBJ1-6	CASSLAGNNSPLHF	TGCGCCAGCAGCTTGGCAGGGAATAATTCACCCCTCCACTTT
TRBV7-2	.	TRBD1	TRBJ1-2	CASSTRGAGGDGYTF	TGTGCCAGCAGCACCCGAGGGGCAGGGGGCGATGGCTACACCTTC
TRBV27	once	TRBD2	TRBJ2-1	CASKGTRVHEQFF	TGTGCCAGCAAGGGGACTAGAGTCCATGAGCAGTTCTTC
TRBV6-5	.	.	TRBJ2-7	CASRAGTDYEQYF	TGTGCCAGCAGAGCCGGGACTGACTACGAGCAGTACTTC
TRBV7-3	.	.	TRBJ1-1	CASSLSHYTEAFF	TGTGCCAGCAGCTTATCCCACTACACTGAAGCTTTCTTT
TRBV7-7	once	.	TRBJ2-5	CASSLGRTARSKFLYQETQYF	TGTGCTAGCAGCTTAGGCCGGACAGCCAGGAGCAAATTCTTGTACCAAGAGACCCAGTACTTC
TRBV4-3	.	.	TRBJ2-7	CASSQDTAGTYEQYF	TGCGCCAGCAGCCAAGATACCGCGGGGACCTACGAGCAGTACTTC
TRBV2	.	TRBD2	TRBJ2-7	CASSTIAGGGYEQYF	TGTGCCAGCAGTACTATAGCGGGGGGGGGCTACGAGCAGTACTTC
TRBV11-3	.	TRBD1	TRBJ2-7	CASSLEGTGNYEQYF	TGTGCCAGCAGCTTAGAGGGGACAGGAAACTACGAGCAGTACTTC
TRBV11-2	.	TRBD2	TRBJ2-1	CASRLAGSYNEQFF	TGTGCCAGCAGACTAGCGGGTTCCTACAATGAGCAGTTCTTC
TRBV6-1	few	.	TRBJ1-5	CASSESRGSLLGQPQHF	TGTGCCAGCAGTGAATCTAGGGGTAGTCTCCTGGGCCAGCCCCAGCATTTT
TRBV7-8	.	TRBD1	TRBJ1-3	CASSLFTGTGSSGNTIYF	TGTGCCAGCAGCTTATTTACCGGGACAGGGAGCTCTGGAAACACCATATATTTT
TRBV9	.	.	TRBJ2-6	CASSLNSGANVLTF	TGTGCCAGCAGCCTAAATTCTGGGGCCAACGTCCTGACTTTC
TRBV30	.	.	TRBJ1-6	CAWRNRENSPLHF	TGTGCCTGGAGAAACAGGGAGAATTCACCCCTCCACTTT
TRBV11-2	.	TRBD1	TRBJ1-4	CASSRGQVGEKLFF	TGTGCCAGCAGCCGAGGACAGGTTGGGGAAAAACTGTTTTTT
TRBV6-6	.	.	TRBJ2-3	CASSPPYSTDTQYF	TGTGCCAGCAGCCCCCCCTACTCTACAGATACGCAGTATTTT
TRBV7-9	.	.	TRBJ2-1	CASSLPQGHNEQFF	TGTGCCAGCAGCCTCCCTCAGGGCCACAATGAGCAGTTCTTC
TRBV2	.	.	TRBJ1-2	CASSYRGEGVYGYTF	TGTGCCAGCAGCTATAGGGGCGAAGGAGTCTATGGCTACACCTTC
TRBV6-4	few	TRBD1	TRBJ2-2	CASSDFLQGDTGELFF	TGTGCCAGCAGTGACTTCCTACAGGGGGACACCGGGGAGCTGTTTTTT
TRBV5-1	.	.	TRBJ1-4	CASSLGQQISNEKLFF	TGCGCCAGCAGCTTGGGACAGCAAATCTCTAATGAAAAACTGTTTTTT